The 17 T cell receptor beta chains below come from one sample, sequenced in a study of vaccination effects on CD4 cells after COVID-19. Sequenced by immunoSEQ multiplex PCR; TCRdb stores in-frame clones only, minus some. The sample contains some 24,000 clones, approximately 76% of which appear only once. With the ViraFEST assay, the study expanded antigen-specific CD4+ T cells using viral peptide pools, then sequenced them. Investigators separated out CD4+ T cells once 10 days of culture had passed. This person's SARS-CoV-2 infection, confirmed by PCR, occurred between March and December 2020. These receptors have no known antigen. Here the sequenced sample was CD4+ T cells from PBMCs cultured with SARS-CoV-2 spike peptides, taken before COVID-19 vaccination. These receptors originate from a human donor who had a prior SARS-CoV-2 infection.

The V gene is TRBV20-1, the J gene TRBJ2-1, with TRBD1 as a possible D gene (5 bases). The germline CDR1 and CDR2 sequences are DFQATT and SNEGSKA (reference sequence). This CDR3 has 14 residues. V lost 3 bases and J 4 bases, leaving 13 bases between the germline ends. The CDR3 is CSASWGPRYNEQFF. CDR3 DNA sequence: TGCAGTGCTAGTTGGGGCCCGAGATACAATGAGCAGTTCTTC.

The V call is TRBV5-1, the J call TRBJ1-2; a weak D match, TRBD1 (6 bases). Trimming pared 5 bases from V and 1 base from J, leaving 18 bases between. Germline V gene lookup returns CDR1 SGHRS and CDR2 YFSETQ. This CDR3 comprises 16 residues. The CDR3 DNA reads as TGCGCCAGCAGTTCGGGGACACGAAACTTTAACTATGGCTACACCTTC. This gives the protein CASSSGTRNFNYGYTF.

The chain couples TRBV28 to TRBJ2-7; maybe TRBD1 (6 bases). The germline CDR1 and CDR2 sequences are MDHEN and SYDVKM. The ends were cut back, 2 bases at V and 2 bases at J, with 10 bases in the middle. This CDR3 contains 14 residues. The CDR3 nucleotides are TGTGCCAGCAGTTTAGGCGGACAGACCTACGAGCAGTACTTC. Protein product: CASSLGGQTYEQYF.

V is TRBV9 and J is TRBJ2-5, with D uncertain. There are 13 residues in the CDR3. Germline values: CDR1 SGDLS, CDR2 YYNGEE. The V end lost 2 bases, the J end lost 2 bases, and 7 bases lay between the germline ends. CDR3 bases: TGTGCCAGCAGCGTGCGCCCTCAAGAGACCCAGTACTTC. Translation gives CASSVRPQETQYF.

This clone was seen a handful of times. J is TRBJ2-7 and V is TRBV6-5, with TRBD2 matching over 13 bases. Germline-derived CDR1 and CDR2 are MNHEY and SVGAGI. The V gene end was trimmed by 0 bases and the J gene end by 3 bases; junction bases not matched to a gene: 2. This CDR3 spans 16 amino acids. CDR3 nucleotides: TGTGCCAGCAGTTACTCGGGGACTAGCGGGGACTACGAGCAGTACTTC. Amino acids: CASSYSGTSGDYEQYF.

This chain uses TRBV14 with TRBJ1-1, with unresolved D. V lost 1 base and J lost 1, with 13 bases in between. This CDR3 is built from 16 residues. CDR1 is SGHDN and CDR2 is FVKESK in the germline V gene. Written as DNA, the CDR3 is TGTGCCAGCAGCCAAGTCAACGGGCTGGGGAACACTGAAGCTTTCTTT. Amino acid sequence: CASSQVNGLGNTEAFF.

The rearrangement joins TRBV12-3 or TRBV12-4 to TRBJ1-2; D is uncertain. This CDR3 contains 12 residues. V lost 6 bases and J 0 bases, leaving 5 bases between the germline ends. CDR3 protein: CASSPTNYGYTF. DNA for the CDR3: TGTGCCAGCAGCCCAACTAACTATGGCTACACCTTC.

This chain joins TRBV6-5 and TRBJ2-4, with D maybe TRBD2 (7 bases). V was trimmed by 6 bases and J by 8 bases, leaving 20 bases between them. The CDR3 is 15 amino acids. Germline values: CDR1 MNHEY, CDR2 SVGAGI. CDR3 sequence: CASSPLFGGADIQYF. For the CDR3, the DNA is TGTGCCAGCAGCCCCCTTTTTGGGGGGGCAGACATTCAGTACTTC.

The CDR3 nucleotides read TGCGCCAGCAGCTTGGGGGGATTGGGGCCGGAATCCTACGAGCAGTACTTC. It yields the protein CASSLGGLGPESYEQYF. The rearrangement links TRBV5-1 to TRBJ2-7, with D possibly TRBD1 on 5 matching bases. This CDR3 region has 17 residues. V lost 0 bases, J lost 1 base, and 17 bases lay in between. In germline, CDR1 is SGHRS, CDR2 YFSETQ.

This sequence joins TRBV29-1 and TRBJ2-7, with D unresolved. There are 10 residues in the CDR3. Trimming removed 6 bases from V and 3 bases from J, with 6 bases in between. CDR1 is SQVTM, CDR2 ANQGSEA, per germline. CDR3 in amino acids: CSVGSYEQYF. For the CDR3, the DNA is TGCAGCGTGGGTAGCTACGAGCAGTACTTC.

In its sample, this clone was seen a few times. V is TRBV24-1 and J is TRBJ2-3; 9 nucleotides agree with TRBD1. The CDR3 has 16 residues. CDR1 is KGHDR, CDR2 SFDVKD, per germline. The V segment lost 4 bases and the J segment 4 bases; nucleotides outside the gene matches: 8. CDR3 residues: CATSDIRDRESDTQYF. The CDR3 DNA reads TGTGCCACCAGTGACATCCGGGACAGGGAGTCAGATACGCAGTATTTT.

The gene calls are TRBV11-2 and TRBJ1-1; D is uncertain. Germline V gives CDR1 SGHAT, CDR2 FQNNGV. The germline V and J ends were trimmed by 5 bases and 11 bases, with 21 bases remaining between them. The CDR3 has 14 residues. This chain's CDR3 is CASSPHYGNSFAFF. CDR3 nucleotides: TGTGCCAGCAGCCCTCATTATGGTAACTCTTTTGCTTTCTTT. The full variable domain, in which reference TRBV11-2 and TRBJ1-1 provide the parts outside the CDR3, is EAGVAQSPRYKIIEKRQSVAFWCNPISGHATLYWYQQILGQGPKLLIQFQNNGVVDDSQLPKDRFSAERLKGVDSTLKIQPAKLEDSAVYLCASSPHYGNSFAFFGQGTRLTVV.

This chain uses TRBV6-2 or TRBV6-3 with TRBJ1-2; D is perhaps TRBD1 (6 bases). This CDR3 comprises 14 residues. Trimming took off 4 bases at V and 4 bases at J, with 13 bases between the two ends. CDR1 MNHEY and CDR2 SVGEGT come from the germline V gene. In DNA, the CDR3 is TGTGCCAGCAGTTTGGGGGGCCGGGCCTATGGCTACACCTTC. This sequence encodes CASSLGGRAYGYTF.

V usage is TRBV19 and J usage is TRBJ2-2; 7 positions agree with TRBD2. The CDR3 consists of 17 residues. V trimming: 3 bases; J trimming: 6 bases; junction bases outside the gene matches: 13. Per the germline V gene, CDR1 is LNHDA and CDR2 is SQIVND (reference sequence). CDR3: CASSIGSGGRGAGELFF. The CDR3 DNA follows: TGTGCCAGTAGTATCGGTTCGGGGGGTCGGGGTGCCGGGGAGCTGTTTTTT. Variable domain in full (rest from reference TRBV19 and TRBJ2-2): DGGITQSPKYLFRKEGQNVTLSCEQNLNHDAMYWYRQDPGQGLRLIYYSQIVNDFQKGDIAEGYSVSREKKESFPLTVTSAQKNPTAFYLCASSIGSGGRGAGELFFGEGSRLTVL.

A single count supports this clone. This chain connects TRBV6-5 to TRBJ2-7, with D possibly being TRBD1 or TRBD2 (5 bases each). The germline V and J ends were trimmed by 6 bases and 3 bases, with 15 bases remaining between them. Germline-derived CDR1 and CDR2 are MNHEY and SVGAGI. This CDR3 has 14 amino acids. The CDR3, as DNA: TGTGCCAGCAGAGAGGGGCGGGCCATCTACGAGCAGTACTTC. Translating gives CASREGRAIYEQYF.

The V gene is TRBV4-2, the J gene TRBJ1-6; 7 bases match TRBD1. With 3 bases clipped from V and 8 bases from J, the junction kept 7 bases outside the gene matches. Per germline, CDR1 LGHNA and CDR2 YNFKEQ. CDR3 length: 15 residues. The CDR3 nucleotides read TGTGCCAGCAGCCAGACAGGGTTAAGTGATTCACCCCTCCACTTT. It codes for CASSQTGLSDSPLHF.

The V and J genes are TRBV7-2 and TRBJ2-6; D possibly uses TRBD1 or TRBD2 (5 bases each). CDR3 length: 17 amino acids. Germline V CDR1 and CDR2: SGHTA, FQGNSA. Trimming removed 3 bases from V and 0 bases from J, with 12 bases in between. The CDR3 sequence: CASSLQGRTSGANVLTF. CDR3 DNA sequence: TGTGCCAGCAGCTTGCAGGGACGGACCTCTGGGGCCAACGTCCTGACTTTC.